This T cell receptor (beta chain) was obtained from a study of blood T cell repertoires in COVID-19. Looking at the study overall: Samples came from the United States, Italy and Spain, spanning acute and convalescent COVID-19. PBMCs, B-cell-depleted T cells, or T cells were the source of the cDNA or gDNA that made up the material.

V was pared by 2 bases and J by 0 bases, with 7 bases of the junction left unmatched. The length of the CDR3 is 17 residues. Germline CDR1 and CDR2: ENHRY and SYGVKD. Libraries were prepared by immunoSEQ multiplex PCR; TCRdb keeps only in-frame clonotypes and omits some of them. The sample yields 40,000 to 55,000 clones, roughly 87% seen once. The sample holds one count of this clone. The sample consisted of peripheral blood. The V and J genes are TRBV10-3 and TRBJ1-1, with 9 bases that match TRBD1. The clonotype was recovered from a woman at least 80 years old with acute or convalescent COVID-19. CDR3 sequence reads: CAISEGDRGNMNTEAFF. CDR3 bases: TGTGCCATCAGTGAGGGAGACAGGGGGAACATGAACACTGAAGCTTTCTTT.